These 7 T cell receptor beta chains were sequenced from one sample in a study of cytomegalovirus exposure and HLA in healthy donors. TCRdb's copy holds only in-frame clones and misses some; the assay was immunoSEQ multiplex PCR. This repertoire shows 100,000 to 150,000 clones, 95% to 97% found once; its top ten account for 1.7%. Sequenced input: PBMCs. The receptor source for this set is a man younger than 35 in good health and CMV-seronegative.

The rearrangement uses TRBV27 and TRBJ1-2, with 9 nucleotides matching TRBD1. The CDR3 consists of 13 residues. Germline CDR1 is MNHEY and CDR2 is SMNVEV (reference sequence). Trimming at V came to 5 bases and at J to 8 bases, leaving 6 bases not matched to a gene. In DNA form, the CDR3 reads TGTGCCAGCAGTCTACGGACAGGGGAAGGCTACACCTTC. Translation: CASSLRTGEGYTF.

The chain couples TRBV6-5 to TRBJ2-1, with TRBD1 identical over 9 bases. V lost 4 bases to trimming and J lost 7 bases; unmatched junction nucleotides: 2. Germline V CDR1 and CDR2: MNHEY, SVGAGI. The CDR3 length is 13 residues. This CDR3 is CASSWTGDNEQFF. The CDR3 DNA follows: TGTGCCAGCAGTTGGACAGGGGATAATGAGCAGTTCTTC.

The genes are TRBV5-1 and TRBJ1-2, with TRBD1 as a possible D gene (6 bases). Per the germline V gene, CDR1 is SGHRS and CDR2 is YFSETQ. The CDR3 runs to 15 residues. Trimming shortened V by 1 base and J by 6 bases, and 16 bases separated the two germline ends. CDR3 residues: CASSLKDSWIDGYTF. CDR3 bases: TGCGCCAGCAGCTTGAAGGACAGTTGGATCGATGGCTACACCTTC.

The chain employs TRBV5-4 and TRBJ2-2, with TRBD2 matching 8 bases. This CDR3 is 15 amino acids long. Germline V gives CDR1 SGHNT, CDR2 YYREEE (reference sequence). The V segment lost 4 bases and the J segment 0 bases; nucleotides outside the gene matches: 2. CDR3 sequence (DNA): TGTGCCAGCAGCCTTAGCGGGACGAACACCGGGGAGCTGTTTTTT. Protein: CASSLSGTNTGELFF.

The chain carries TRBV9 and TRBJ1-2; 7 bases are shared with TRBD1. CDR1 is SGDLS, CDR2 YYNGEE, per germline. V lost 5 bases, J lost 6 bases, and 16 bases stayed unmatched. The length of the CDR3 is 16 residues. The chain's CDR3 is CASSPDSADRVNGYTF. In nucleotides, the CDR3 is TGTGCCAGCAGTCCCGACTCTGCCGACAGGGTCAATGGCTACACCTTC.

The chain uses TRBV13 and TRBJ2-7, with 9 bases aligning to TRBD2. Germline-derived CDR1 and CDR2 are PRHDT and FYEKMQ (reference sequence). V shed 5 bases and J 3 bases; nucleotides not matched to a gene: 11. The CDR3 runs 16 residues. CDR3 nucleotides: TGTGCCAGCAGCAACCGACTGGCGGGAGGGATCTACGAGCAGTACTTC. This codes for CASSNRLAGGIYEQYF.

The sample holds one count of this clone. The J gene is TRBJ2-7, the V gene TRBV27; D remains ambiguous. This CDR3 has 16 amino acids. The V gene's germline CDR1 is MNHEY and CDR2 SMNVEV (reference sequence). The ends were cut back, 6 bases at V and 3 bases at J, with 21 bases in the middle. The CDR3 reads CASSLDSQGLHYEQYF. The CDR3 nucleotides read TGTGCCAGCAGCCTAGACTCCCAAGGATTACACTACGAGCAGTACTTC.